Presented here are 23 T cell receptor beta chains from one specimen sequenced in a study of blood T cell repertoires in COVID-19. Some clones are missing from TCRdb's copy, which holds only in-frame ones; the method was immunoSEQ multiplex PCR. This table holds 150,000 to 200,000 clones, 88% found once. The sequenced material came from PBMCs or T cells enriched from blood (not recorded which). Receptors originate from a woman aged 50 to 60 who had recovered from COVID-19.

The CDR3 is CASSLIPPGADTQYF. For the CDR3, the DNA is TGTGCCAGCAGTTTAATCCCTCCCGGGGCAGATACGCAGTATTTT. The chain employs TRBV28 and TRBJ2-3; possible D gene TRBD2, 5 bases. The CDR3 extends over 15 amino acids. V was clipped by 2 bases and J by 4 bases, with 13 bases between them. Germline CDR1 and CDR2: MDHEN and SYDVKM. The variable domain in full, completed from reference TRBV28 and TRBJ2-3, reads DVKVTQSSRYLVKRTGEKVFLECVQDMDHENMFWYRQDPGLGLRLIYFSYDVKMKEKGDIPEGYSVSREKKERFSLILESASTNQTSMYLCASSLIPPGADTQYFGPGTRLTVL.

The rearrangement joins TRBV5-1 to TRBJ2-7, with TRBD2 as a possible D gene (5 bases). CDR1 is SGHRS and CDR2 is YFSETQ in the germline V gene. Trimming removed 1 base from V and 6 bases from J, with 14 bases in between. The CDR3 runs to 14 residues. Here the CDR3 reads CASSLRINAGEQYF. The CDR3 nucleotides are TGCGCCAGCAGCTTGAGGATTAACGCGGGCGAGCAGTACTTC. Variable domain in full (rest from reference TRBV5-1 and TRBJ2-7): KAGVTQTPRYLIKTRGQQVTLSCSPISGHRSVSWYQQTPGQGLQFLFEYFSETQRNKGNFPGRFSGRQFSNSRSEMNVSTLELGDSALYLCASSLRINAGEQYFGPGTRLTVT.

This clone has a single count. This rearrangement joins TRBV15 to TRBJ1-1; D is perhaps TRBD1 (5 bases). V lost 0 bases, J lost 6 bases, and 11 bases lay in between. The germline V gene has CDR1 LNHNV and CDR2 YYDKDF (reference sequence). This CDR3 contains 14 residues. The CDR3: CATSRDMGLAEAFF. The CDR3 region has the DNA TGTGCCACCAGCAGAGATATGGGACTCGCTGAAGCTTTCTTT.

This chain connects TRBV29-1 to TRBJ2-2, with 9 bases matching TRBD1. The CDR3 consists of 13 residues. Trimming removed 7 bases from V and 4 bases from J; junction bases left unmatched: 4. Germline loops: CDR1 SQVTM, CDR2 ANQGSEA. In DNA, the CDR3 is TGCAGCGGGGGACAGGGCTCCACCGGGGAGCTGTTTTTT. The encoded protein is CSGGQGSTGELFF.

The chain recombines TRBV16 with TRBJ1-3; D unclear. CDR1 and CDR2 (germline): KGHSY, FQNENV. V was shortened by 2 bases and J by 0 bases, with 26 bases between the two germline ends. The CDR3 covers 21 residues. The CDR3 spells CASSQARFDLRAMTSGNTIYF. The CDR3 DNA is TGTGCCAGCAGCCAAGCTCGTTTTGATCTGAGGGCTATGACCTCTGGAAACACCATATATTTT.

This chain joins TRBV7-2 and TRBJ1-1, with a tentative D call TRBD1 (5 bases). Trimming pared 0 bases from V and 5 bases from J, leaving 13 bases between. Germline-derived CDR1 and CDR2 are SGHTA and FQGNSA. The CDR3 is 15 residues long. The CDR3 nucleotides read TGTGCCAGCAGCTTAGCGGGGAGGGGCCGGACTGAAGCTTTCTTT. This codes for CASSLAGRGRTEAFF.

The chain carries TRBV4-2 and TRBJ1-1, with D perhaps matching TRBD1 (5 bases). Germline lookup yields CDR1 LGHNA and CDR2 YNFKEQ. V was trimmed by 1 base and J by 6 bases, leaving 15 bases between them. The length of the CDR3 is 15 residues. The CDR3 bases are TGTGCCAGCAGCCAAGTAGGGATGGGGCGACCTGAAGCTTTCTTT. This encodes CASSQVGMGRPEAFF.

The sample holds a few counts of this clone. The V and J genes are TRBV25-1 and TRBJ1-4; D remains unclear. Trimming took 1 base from V and 8 from J, leaving 14 bases between them. The CDR3 loop spans 15 amino acids. Germline CDR1 reads MGHDK; CDR2 reads SYGVNS. The CDR3 sequence: CASSEFRGSGEKLFF. In nucleotides, the CDR3 is TGTGCCAGCAGTGAATTTCGGGGATCGGGAGAAAAACTGTTTTTT.

The chain is built from TRBV7-2 and TRBJ1-3, with TRBD1 matching 9 bases. The ends lost 5 bases at V and 3 bases at J; junction bases unmatched: 5. CDR3 length equals 15 residues. CDR1 and CDR2 from the germline V gene are SGHTA and FQGNSA. CDR3 DNA: TGTGCCAGCAGCCACTCGGGACAGGGTGGAAACACCATATATTTT. It codes for CASSHSGQGGNTIYF.

The rearrangement links TRBV6-5 to TRBJ1-3; 7 bases map to TRBD1. Losses at the gene ends were 9 bases for V and 0 bases for J; bases not matched to a gene: 5. Germline-derived CDR1 and CDR2 are MNHEY and SVGAGI. The CDR3 is 14 amino acids. The CDR3 bases are TGTGCCAGTAGCCAGGGGGACTCTGGAAACACCATATATTTT. Encoded protein: CASSQGDSGNTIYF.

The V gene is TRBV19, the J gene TRBJ2-1, with TRBD2 identical over 7 bases. The CDR3 contains 15 residues. Germline CDR1 is LNHDA and CDR2 is SQIVND (reference sequence). The J segment lost 7 bases and the V segment lost 3 bases, leaving 9 bases of the junction unmatched. Written as DNA, the CDR3 is TGTGCCAGTAGTATTCCTAGCGGCTTACAGAATGAGCAGTTCTTC. This sequence encodes CASSIPSGLQNEQFF.

This chain joins TRBV7-3 and TRBJ1-6, with 7 bases matching TRBD1. The CDR3 is 17 amino acids. V was clipped by 3 bases and J by 7 bases; unmatched bases: 12. CDR1 and CDR2 from the germline V gene are SGHTA and FQGTGA. For the CDR3, the DNA is TGTGCCAGCAGCTTGACAGGGAGTGTCGGGGGCAATTCACCCCTCCACTTT. Encoded protein: CASSLTGSVGGNSPLHF.

This chain connects TRBV9 to TRBJ1-1; D remains ambiguous. V gave up 4 bases and J gave up 2 bases, with 9 bases separating them. The CDR3 spans 13 residues. Germline CDR1 reads SGDLS; CDR2 reads YYNGEE. The chain's CDR3 is CASSRRPNTEAFF. CDR3 bases: TGTGCCAGCAGCAGGCGGCCAAACACTGAAGCTTTCTTT.

The chain recombines TRBV2 with TRBJ2-5; 9 nucleotides agree with TRBD2. CDR1 and CDR2 (germline): SNHLY, FYNNEI. V gave up 4 bases and J gave up 2 bases; unmatched junction bases: 5. The CDR3 is made up of 15 amino acids. The CDR3 loop reads CASSVLAGLQETQYF. CDR3 sequence (DNA): TGTGCCAGCAGTGTTCTAGCGGGGCTTCAAGAGACCCAGTACTTC.

The chain has TRBV7-8 and TRBJ2-3, with D unresolved. CDR3 length: 17 amino acids. The ends were cut back, 0 bases at V and 5 bases at J, with 18 bases in the middle. Germline CDR1 and CDR2: SGHVS and FQNEAQ. The CDR3 is CASSLAAGRIIVDTQYF. The CDR3 DNA reads TGTGCCAGCAGCTTAGCGGCCGGCAGGATCATCGTAGATACGCAGTATTTT. Combining the CDR3 with reference TRBV7-8 and TRBJ2-3 gives the whole variable domain GAGVSQSPRYKVAKRGQDVALRCDPISGHVSLFWYQQALGQGPEFLTYFQNEAQLDKSGLPSDRFFAERPEGSVSTLKIQRTQQEDSAVYLCASSLAAGRIIVDTQYFGPGTRLTVL.

CDR3 in DNA: TGTGCCACAGGGGCGGACAATCAGCCCCAGCATTTT. It codes for CATGADNQPQHF. The chain joins TRBV10-3 to TRBJ1-5; the D gene is possibly TRBD1 (6 bases). V shed 10 bases and J shed 3 bases, with 10 bases lying between them. From germline, CDR1 is ENHRY and CDR2 SYGVKD. This CDR3 spans 12 amino acids.

This clone has more than one count but fewer than ten. This chain uses TRBV7-9 with TRBJ1-4; D might be TRBD1 (6 bases). With 2 bases removed from V and 4 bases from J, the gap between germline ends came to 23 bases. From germline, CDR1 is SEHNR and CDR2 FQNEAQ (reference sequence). The CDR3 has 19 residues. CDR3 DNA sequence: TGTGCCAGCAGCTTACCATCTCGGGTTGAACAGGGACATAATGAAAAACTGTTTTTT. This gives the protein CASSLPSRVEQGHNEKLFF.

A single count supports this clone. J is TRBJ2-7 and V is TRBV10-3, with 10 bases aligning to TRBD1. The CDR3 spans 12 residues. Germline values: CDR1 ENHRY, CDR2 SYGVKD. The J segment lost 2 bases and the V segment lost 8 bases, leaving 0 bases of the junction unmatched. The CDR3, as DNA: TGTGCCATCGGGACAGGGGCCTACGAGCAGTACTTC. As protein: CAIGTGAYEQYF.

This clone was picked up one time. The J gene is TRBJ1-1, the V gene TRBV3-1 (or the pseudogene TRBV3-2); 9 bases are shared with TRBD1. The V gene's germline CDR1 is LGHDT and CDR2 YNNKEL (reference sequence). The CDR3 consists of 16 residues. The V segment lost 0 bases and the J segment 14 bases; nucleotides outside the gene matches: 16. The CDR3 sequence: CASSQDSPRDRASPFF. In nucleotides, the CDR3 is TGTGCCAGCAGCCAAGATTCGCCTCGGGACAGGGCGTCTCCATTCTTT.

V gene TRBV6-2 or TRBV6-3 combines with J gene TRBJ1-2; 11 positions agree with TRBD1. The CDR3 runs to 14 residues. V gave up 5 bases and J gave up 7 bases; unmatched junction bases: 6. Germline loops: CDR1 MNHEY, CDR2 SVGEGT. CDR3 protein: CASSGQGALPGYTF. DNA for the CDR3: TGTGCCAGCAGTGGACAGGGGGCGCTTCCTGGCTACACCTTC.

This clone was seen only a few times. This chain links TRBV4-2 with TRBJ2-2; D remains ambiguous. CDR1 and CDR2 (germline): LGHNA, YNFKEQ. This CDR3 contains 14 residues. Trimming took 6 bases from V and 2 from J, leaving 10 bases between them. DNA for the CDR3: TGTGCCAGCAGGCCGAAAACTAACACCGGGGAGCTGTTTTTT. This translates into CASRPKTNTGELFF.

V and J are TRBV5-4 and TRBJ1-3; D might be TRBD1 (6 bases). Germline V gene data show CDR1 as SGHNT and CDR2 as YYREEE (reference sequence). CDR3 size: 16 residues. V was clipped by 0 bases and J by 2 bases, with 12 bases between them. CDR3 residues: CASSLAGGLAGNTIYF. The CDR3 nucleotides read TGTGCCAGCAGCTTGGCGGGGGGCTTAGCTGGAAACACCATATATTTT.

The chain couples TRBV13 to TRBJ2-3; 9 bases match TRBD1. This CDR3 is built from 14 residues. V was pared by 5 bases and J by 4 bases, with 4 bases of the junction left unmatched. Germline V gene data show CDR1 as PRHDT and CDR2 as FYEKMQ (reference sequence). CDR3: CASSDRQGADTQYF. CDR3 in DNA: TGTGCCAGCAGCGACCGACAGGGGGCAGATACGCAGTATTTT. Full variable domain (outside the CDR3, taken from reference TRBV13 and TRBJ2-3): AAGVIQSPRHLIKEKRETATLKCYPIPRHDTVYWYQQGPGQDPQFLISFYEKMQSDKGSIPDRFSAQQFSDYHSELNMSSLELGDSALYFCASSDRQGADTQYFGPGTRLTVL.